The clone carrying this T cell receptor beta chain was seen more than once but under ten times. Its target is unknown. The data belong to a study of T-cell memory formation after mild COVID-19. In TCRdb, the 5' RACE reads were re-called with MiXCR into one record per CDR3 protein. The sample has 380,000 or so distinct CDR3 sequences, around an eighth seen once. Germline loops: CDR1 SQVTM, CDR2 ANQGSEA. Trimming removed 5 bases from V and 4 bases from J, with 20 bases in between. The CDR3 loop spans 15 amino acids. General study results and limits: CD4+ bias marked clones expanding day 15 to 37, unlike balanced contracting clones. Whether second-wave clones peaking at day 37 were SARS-CoV-2 specific went unconfirmed.

This chain joins TRBV29-1 and TRBJ1-2; no clear D. The sequence was obtained from a young man who had mild COVID-19 (a few samples of this study predate the infection). Cell type and time point are not known. Sequencing was carried out using PBMCs or a T cell subset sorted from them (not recorded which). Written as DNA, the CDR3 is TGCAGCGTTAATAGCGGGCCCCATCTCTTCTATGGCTACACCTTC. Translation gives CSVNSGPHLFYGYTF.